The T cell receptor (beta chain) described here comes from a study of CD8 T cells in ankylosing spondylitis. Points from the study as a whole: Roughly eight highly homologous variants formed a TCR beta motif that appeared characteristic of ankylosing spondylitis blood.

A single record per CDR3 protein comes from TCRdb applying MiXCR to the 5' RACE reads. The sample records around 540,000 distinct CDR3 sequences, roughly 13% being singletons. This clonotype was observed a handful of times. Its target is unknown. The source material was blood, either unsorted or a sorted T cell fraction (not recorded which). The TCR comes from a male donor with ankylosing spondylitis.

The CDR3 here is CASLRQGNKYGYTF. DNA of the CDR3: TGTGCCAGCCTTCGACAGGGGAATAAATATGGCTACACCTTC. V gene TRBV12-3 or TRBV12-4 combines with J gene TRBJ1-2, with TRBD1 matching 8 bases. Trimming at V came to 8 bases and at J to 5 bases, leaving 10 bases not matched to a gene. This CDR3 spans 14 amino acids.